These 11 T cell receptor beta chains came from one sample sequenced in a study of T cell repertoires in cytomegalovirus infection. These TCRs are of unknown antigen specificity. TCRdb analysed the reads with MiXCR anew, one entry per CDR3 protein. The sample comprises tens of thousands of distinct CDR3 sequences, roughly 28% of which are singletons, and 45% to 65% rests with the top ten. The sequencing used CD8+ T cells from cultured PBMCs, collected from culture after CMV antigen stimulation. These receptors were taken from a human donor in good health (CMV status not recorded). Some clones in this sample may be carry-over from other donors' samples.

The rearrangement links TRBV6-2 or TRBV6-3 to TRBJ1-2; D unresolved. The germline V and J ends were trimmed by 7 bases and 4 bases, with 13 bases remaining between them. The CDR3 spans 13 residues. The V gene's germline CDR1 is MNHEY and CDR2 SVGEGT. As DNA, the CDR3 is TGTGCCAGCACCCCATCGGTATCCTATGGCTACACCTTC. Its protein product is CASTPSVSYGYTF.

The rearrangement joins TRBV28 to TRBJ2-7; 16 bases map to TRBD2. Germline values: CDR1 MDHEN, CDR2 SYDVKM. The CDR3 is 15 residues long. Trimming cost V 8 bases and J 6 bases; bases outside gene matches: 7. The CDR3 sequence is CASLGTSGGGLEQYF. The CDR3 nucleotides are TGTGCCAGCCTCGGGACTAGCGGGGGGGGGCTCGAGCAGTACTTC.

The chain carries TRBV28 and TRBJ2-1, with no clear D. Germline-derived CDR1 and CDR2 are MDHEN and SYDVKM. The ends were cut back, 2 bases at V and 2 bases at J, with 10 bases in the middle. This CDR3 has 15 amino acids. For the CDR3, the DNA is TGTGCCAGCAGTTTAGAGGCTAGACCCTACAATGAGCAGTTCTTC. It specifies CASSLEARPYNEQFF.

The chain couples TRBV9 to TRBJ1-1; D unclear. Trimming pared 0 bases from V and 3 bases from J, leaving 6 bases between. The CDR3 is made up of 13 amino acids. The germline V gene has CDR1 SGDLS and CDR2 YYNGEE. The chain's CDR3 is CASSVEQYTEAFF. CDR3 sequence (DNA): TGTGCCAGCAGCGTAGAACAGTACACTGAAGCTTTCTTT.

This clonotype was seen ten or more times. The CDR3 sequence: CASSIDLGQGNQPQHF. The CDR3 DNA is TGTGCCAGTAGTATAGATCTAGGGCAGGGTAATCAGCCCCAGCATTTT. V gene TRBV19 combines with J gene TRBJ1-5, with D possibly being TRBD1 (5 bases). CDR1 is LNHDA, CDR2 SQIVND, per germline (reference sequence). V lost 0 bases, J lost 4 bases, and 13 bases lay in between. The CDR3 spans 16 residues.

V and J are TRBV13 and TRBJ2-7; 10 nucleotides match TRBD2. The CDR3 has 15 amino acids. V was clipped by 2 bases and J by 2 bases; unmatched bases: 3. Germline CDR1 PRHDT, CDR2 FYEKMQ (reference sequence). Here the CDR3 DNA reads TGTGCCAGCAGCTTAACCAGCGGGGGGGCCTACGAGCAGTACTTC. Its protein product is CASSLTSGGAYEQYF.

V and J are TRBV27 and TRBJ2-3; D is perhaps TRBD2 (5 bases). Germline V lookup: CDR1 MNHEY, CDR2 SMNVEV (reference sequence). The CDR3 length is 14 residues. The V end lost 4 bases, the J end lost 2 bases, and 10 bases lay between the germline ends. The CDR3 protein is CASSSSGYTDTQYF. The CDR3 DNA is TGTGCCAGCAGTTCGAGCGGTTACACAGATACGCAGTATTTT.

This clonotype appeared a few times. The chain uses TRBV19 and TRBJ1-3; D is uncertain. CDR3 length: 14 residues. V was clipped by 5 bases and J by 4 bases, with 12 bases between them. Germline lookup yields CDR1 LNHDA and CDR2 SQIVND (reference sequence). The CDR3 bases are TGTGCCAGTAGTCCGGAAGTCTCGGGAAACACCATATATTTT. Its protein product is CASSPEVSGNTIYF.

This clonotype turned up a few times. The rearrangement links TRBV9 to TRBJ1-2; 7 bases are shared with TRBD1. The CDR3 runs 15 residues. The germline CDR1 and CDR2 sequences are SGDLS and YYNGEE. V dropped 4 bases and J dropped 2; count of bases not matched to a gene: 8. CDR3 nucleotide sequence: TGTGCCAGCAGCCCGACAGGGAACATCAACTATGGCTACACCTTC. It yields the protein CASSPTGNINYGYTF.

In the case of this clonotype: A read error is possible here, since a much larger clone lies one base away. The chain carries TRBV7-2 and TRBJ2-7; D is uncertain. Germline lookup yields CDR1 SGHTA and CDR2 FQGNSA. CDR3 length: 17 residues. The CDR3 loop reads CASSFSESWINSYDQYF. The CDR3 bases are TGTGCCAGCAGCTTTTCGGAATCGTGGATAAACTCCTACGATCAGTACTTC.

The chain recombines TRBV4-3 with TRBJ2-1; 8 bases line up with TRBD2. This CDR3 is 15 amino acids long. Germline CDR1 reads LGHNA; CDR2 reads YSLEER. V lost 0 bases and J lost 3; bases outside the gene matches: 1. The CDR3 nucleotides read TGCGCCAGCAGCCAAGACAGCGGGGGCTACAATGAGCAGTTCTTC. Protein product: CASSQDSGGYNEQFF.